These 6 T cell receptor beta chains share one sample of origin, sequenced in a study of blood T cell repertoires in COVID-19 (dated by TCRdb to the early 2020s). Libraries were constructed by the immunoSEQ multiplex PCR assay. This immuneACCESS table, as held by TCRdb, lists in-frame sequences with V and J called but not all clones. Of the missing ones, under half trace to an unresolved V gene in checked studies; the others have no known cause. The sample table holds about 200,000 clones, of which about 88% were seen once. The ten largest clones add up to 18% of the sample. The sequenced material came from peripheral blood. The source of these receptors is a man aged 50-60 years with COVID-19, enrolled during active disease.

CDR3 amino acids: CAISESRQGGNTIYF. The DNA for the CDR3 is TGTGCCATCAGTGAGTCCAGGCAGGGAGGGAACACCATATATTTT. This rearrangement joins TRBV10-3 to TRBJ1-3; possibly TRBD1 for D (5 bases). Germline V gene sequence: CDR1 ENHRY, CDR2 SYGVKD. Between the trimmed V and J ends, which lost 0 bases and 7 bases, there was a span of 13 bases. This CDR3 contains 15 residues.

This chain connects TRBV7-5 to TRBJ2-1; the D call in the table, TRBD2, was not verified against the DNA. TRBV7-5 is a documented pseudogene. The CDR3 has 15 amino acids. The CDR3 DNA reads TGTGCCAGAAGCATAATAGCGGGAGATATGAATGAGCAGTTCTTC. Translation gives CARSIIAGDMNEQFF.

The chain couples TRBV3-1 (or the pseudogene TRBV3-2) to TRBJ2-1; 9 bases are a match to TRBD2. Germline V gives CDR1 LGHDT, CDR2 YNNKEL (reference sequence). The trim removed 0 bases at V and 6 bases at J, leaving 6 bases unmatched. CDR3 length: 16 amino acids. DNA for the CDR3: TGTGCCAGCAGCCAAGATCCCAGCGGGAGGTGCAATGAGCAGTTCTTC. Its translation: CASSQDPSGRCNEQFF.

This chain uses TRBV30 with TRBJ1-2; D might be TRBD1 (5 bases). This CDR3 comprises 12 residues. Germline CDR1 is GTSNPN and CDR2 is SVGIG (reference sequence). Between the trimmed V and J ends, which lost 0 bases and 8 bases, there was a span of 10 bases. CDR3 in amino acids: CAWSVRGRGYTF. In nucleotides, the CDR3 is TGTGCCTGGAGTGTACGGGGGAGAGGCTACACCTTC.

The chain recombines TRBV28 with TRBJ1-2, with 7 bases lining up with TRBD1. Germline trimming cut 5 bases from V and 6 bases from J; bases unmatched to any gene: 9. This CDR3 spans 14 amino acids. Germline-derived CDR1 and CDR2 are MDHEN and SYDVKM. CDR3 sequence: CASSGSTGIHGYTF. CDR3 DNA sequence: TGTGCCAGCAGTGGATCGACAGGGATACATGGCTACACCTTC.

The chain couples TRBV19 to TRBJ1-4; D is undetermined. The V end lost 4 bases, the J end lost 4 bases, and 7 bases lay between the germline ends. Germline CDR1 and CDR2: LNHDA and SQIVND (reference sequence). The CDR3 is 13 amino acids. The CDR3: CASSRSVNEKLFF. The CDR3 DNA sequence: TGTGCCAGTAGTAGGTCAGTTAATGAAAAACTGTTTTTT.